Listed below are T cell receptor beta chains from one sample, sequenced in a study of blood T cell repertoires in COVID-19. Profiling relied on immunoSEQ multiplex PCR, and the TCRdb table lists in-frame clones only, not all of them. Here the sample spans roughly 280,000 clones, around nine tenths being singletons. The specimen sequenced was peripheral blood. Every receptor here comes from a man aged 40-50 years with active or convalescent COVID-19. The CDR3 runs from the conserved cysteine through the conserved F or W. The order of the fields is D gene, J gene, clone size, V gene, CDR3 DNA, CDR3 protein. A D gene is named only where the DNA matches it firmly. Size values are once, few and many counts, or a class for expanded clones, and some rows have none.

d_call: TRBD2
j_call: TRBJ2-1
clone_size: -
v_call: TRBV30
cdr3_nt: TGTGCCTGGAGACCGGGACTAGCGGGGTTCAATGAGCAGTTCTTC
cdr3_aa: CAWRPGLAGFNEQFF

d_call: TRBD2
j_call: TRBJ2-1
clone_size: -
v_call: TRBV18
cdr3_nt: TGTGCCAGCTCACGACGGACTAGCGAGTTCTACAATGAGCAGTTCTTC
cdr3_aa: CASSRRTSEFYNEQFF

d_call: TRBD2
j_call: TRBJ2-5
clone_size: -
v_call: TRBV3-1/TRBV3-2
cdr3_nt: TGTGCCAGCAGCCAATCAGCGGGAGAGTGGGAGACCCAGTACTTC
cdr3_aa: CASSQSAGEWETQYF

d_call: -
j_call: TRBJ2-1
clone_size: -
v_call: TRBV15
cdr3_nt: TGTGCCACCAGCAGAGATTTCGATGAGCAGTTCTTC
cdr3_aa: CATSRDFDEQFF

d_call: -
j_call: TRBJ2-5
clone_size: -
v_call: TRBV5-1
cdr3_nt: TGCGCCAGCAGCTTGGAACGGGGTGGGGAGACCCAGTACTTC
cdr3_aa: CASSLERGGETQYF

d_call: -
j_call: TRBJ2-7
clone_size: once
v_call: TRBV6-1
cdr3_nt: TGTGCCAGCAGTGAAGAAGGGTCCAGGGCGTATTACGAGCAGTACTTC
cdr3_aa: CASSEEGSRAYYEQYF

d_call: TRBD1
j_call: TRBJ1-1
clone_size: -
v_call: TRBV5-5
cdr3_nt: TGTGCCAGCAGCTTGGACTGGGACAGGTCGTTTATTCAAGCTTTCTTT
cdr3_aa: CASSLDWDRSFIQAFF

d_call: TRBD2
j_call: TRBJ2-1
clone_size: -
v_call: TRBV4-2
cdr3_nt: TGTGCCAGCAGCCAAATTATATTCCAGGGGACTAGCGAGCTCCATGAGCAGTTCTTC
cdr3_aa: CASSQIIFQGTSELHEQFF

d_call: -
j_call: TRBJ2-1
clone_size: -
v_call: TRBV27
cdr3_nt: TGTGCCAGCACGGGACAAGCGACCTTATTTTACAATGAGCAGTTCTTC
cdr3_aa: CASTGQATLFYNEQFF

d_call: -
j_call: TRBJ1-1
clone_size: -
v_call: TRBV11-2
cdr3_nt: TGTGCCAGCAGCTTAAGCCCTGAAGCTTTCTTT
cdr3_aa: CASSLSPEAFF

d_call: -
j_call: TRBJ1-2
clone_size: -
v_call: TRBV28
cdr3_nt: TGTGCCAGCAGCCGTCCTGGGCACTATGGCTACACCTTC
cdr3_aa: CASSRPGHYGYTF

d_call: TRBD1
j_call: TRBJ2-7
clone_size: once
v_call: TRBV5-1
cdr3_nt: TGCGCCAGCAGCCCGGACAGGGGGAAGTACGAGCAGTACTTC
cdr3_aa: CASSPDRGKYEQYF

d_call: -
j_call: TRBJ2-3
clone_size: -
v_call: TRBV2
cdr3_nt: TGTGCCAGCAGTTCCCAGACTAGTTTTAGAACAGATACGCAGTATTTT
cdr3_aa: CASSSQTSFRTDTQYF

d_call: TRBD1
j_call: TRBJ2-7
clone_size: -
v_call: TRBV5-5
cdr3_nt: TGTGCCAGCAGCTCCGGGACAGGGAACTACGAGCAGTACTTC
cdr3_aa: CASSSGTGNYEQYF

d_call: -
j_call: TRBJ2-1
clone_size: -
v_call: TRBV13
cdr3_nt: TGTGCCAGCAGTCATGCTACAGGGAGCTCATTGGATGAGCAGTTCTTC
cdr3_aa: CASSHATGSSLDEQFF

d_call: TRBD1
j_call: TRBJ1-1
clone_size: -
v_call: TRBV3-1/TRBV3-2
cdr3_nt: TGTGCCAGCAGCCAACCCGGGACAGGGAACACTGAAGCTTTCTTT
cdr3_aa: CASSQPGTGNTEAFF

d_call: -
j_call: TRBJ2-7
clone_size: -
v_call: TRBV19
cdr3_nt: TGTGCCAGTAGATCGAAGGGGTCCTACGAGCAGTACTTC
cdr3_aa: CASRSKGSYEQYF

d_call: TRBD2
j_call: TRBJ2-7
clone_size: -
v_call: TRBV5-1
cdr3_nt: TGCGCCAGCAGCTTGGCTGGCGGGGGGCAACTAACCTACGAGCAGTACTTC
cdr3_aa: CASSLAGGGQLTYEQYF

d_call: -
j_call: TRBJ2-1
clone_size: -
v_call: TRBV5-6
cdr3_nt: TGTGCCAGCAGCTTAATCCTAGCGACGTACAATGAGCAGTTCTTC
cdr3_aa: CASSLILATYNEQFF

d_call: -
j_call: TRBJ2-7
clone_size: -
v_call: TRBV15
cdr3_nt: TGTGCCACCAGACCAAACCCCTCGGGCGAGCAGTACTTC
cdr3_aa: CATRPNPSGEQYF

d_call: -
j_call: TRBJ2-2
clone_size: -
v_call: TRBV19
cdr3_nt: TGTGCCAGTAGGACAGAAAACACCGGGGAGCTGTTTTTT
cdr3_aa: CASRTENTGELFF

d_call: -
j_call: TRBJ2-3
clone_size: -
v_call: TRBV19
cdr3_nt: TGTGCCAGTAGTAAGGGGACGGGGGGCCGGAAGGCAGATACGCAGTATTTT
cdr3_aa: CASSKGTGGRKADTQYF

d_call: -
j_call: TRBJ1-1
clone_size: -
v_call: TRBV20-1
cdr3_nt: TGCAGTGCTAGCCGCGGGTCTGAAGCTTTCTTT
cdr3_aa: CSASRGSEAFF

d_call: -
j_call: TRBJ1-4
clone_size: -
v_call: TRBV27
cdr3_nt: TGTGCCAGCCGGAGCGGTAACGGGGGAACTAATGAAAAACTGTTTTTT
cdr3_aa: CASRSGNGGTNEKLFF

d_call: TRBD2
j_call: TRBJ2-3
clone_size: -
v_call: TRBV2
cdr3_nt: TGTGCCAGCAAACCGGGACTAGCGGGGGGGGATACGCAGTATTTT
cdr3_aa: CASKPGLAGGDTQYF

d_call: -
j_call: TRBJ2-5
clone_size: -
v_call: TRBV14
cdr3_nt: TGTGCCAGCAGCTTACAGATACAAGAGACCCAGTACTTC
cdr3_aa: CASSLQIQETQYF

d_call: TRBD1
j_call: TRBJ1-2
clone_size: -
v_call: TRBV19
cdr3_nt: TGTGCCAGTAGCCCGACCGGGACAGGGAACTATGGCTACACCTTC
cdr3_aa: CASSPTGTGNYGYTF

d_call: -
j_call: TRBJ1-5
clone_size: -
v_call: TRBV27
cdr3_nt: TGTGCCAGCAGCCATAGCAATCAGCCCCAGCATTTT
cdr3_aa: CASSHSNQPQHF

d_call: -
j_call: TRBJ1-3
clone_size: -
v_call: TRBV9
cdr3_nt: TGTGCCAGCAGCGTACCCCCCATCAGGGATCCCCTGGATGGAAACACCATATATTTT
cdr3_aa: CASSVPPIRDPLDGNTIYF

d_call: TRBD2
j_call: TRBJ2-5
clone_size: -
v_call: TRBV2
cdr3_nt: TGTGCCAGCAGTGACGGGAGGGAAGGGCTGTCGCAAGAGACCCAGTACTTC
cdr3_aa: CASSDGREGLSQETQYF

d_call: -
j_call: TRBJ1-3
clone_size: -
v_call: TRBV28
cdr3_nt: TGTGCCAGCAGCCTAGGAAACACCATATATTTT
cdr3_aa: CASSLGNTIYF

d_call: -
j_call: TRBJ1-4
clone_size: -
v_call: TRBV3-1/TRBV3-2
cdr3_nt: TGTGCCAGCAGCCAAAGGACACCGGGGGGTGAAAAACTGTTTTTT
cdr3_aa: CASSQRTPGGEKLFF

d_call: -
j_call: TRBJ1-1
clone_size: -
v_call: TRBV5-1
cdr3_nt: TGCGCCAGCAGGAAGGGGCTGAACACTGAAGCTTTCTTT
cdr3_aa: CASRKGLNTEAFF

d_call: -
j_call: TRBJ1-4
clone_size: few
v_call: TRBV5-4
cdr3_nt: TGTGCCAGCAGCTTGGCCAGCGCTAATGAAAAACTGTTTTTT
cdr3_aa: CASSLASANEKLFF

d_call: TRBD2
j_call: TRBJ2-7
clone_size: -
v_call: TRBV27
cdr3_nt: TGTGCCAGCAGTTTATCGGCTAGCGGAAGGGAGCAGTACTTC
cdr3_aa: CASSLSASGREQYF

d_call: -
j_call: TRBJ2-2
clone_size: once
v_call: TRBV5-1
cdr3_nt: TGCGCCAGCAGCTTCGGGGGTTTGGTCGGGGAGCTGTTTTTT
cdr3_aa: CASSFGGLVGELFF

d_call: TRBD2
j_call: TRBJ2-1
clone_size: few
v_call: TRBV27
cdr3_nt: TGTGCCAGCAGTTTAACTAGCGGGAGGGCCGGTGAGCAGTTCTTC
cdr3_aa: CASSLTSGRAGEQFF

d_call: TRBD1
j_call: TRBJ2-3
clone_size: -
v_call: TRBV24-1
cdr3_nt: TGTGCCACCAGTGATCCAGGGGGCGGGGAAACAGATACGCAGTATTTT
cdr3_aa: CATSDPGGGETDTQYF

d_call: TRBD2
j_call: TRBJ2-1
clone_size: -
v_call: TRBV10-3
cdr3_nt: TGTGCCATCAGTGTCTCGGGGGGTTCCTACAATGAGCAGTTCTTC
cdr3_aa: CAISVSGGSYNEQFF

d_call: -
j_call: TRBJ2-1
clone_size: -
v_call: TRBV25-1
cdr3_nt: TGTGCCAGCAGTGAAGGAAGGACTATAGGTGAGCAGTTCTTC
cdr3_aa: CASSEGRTIGEQFF

d_call: -
j_call: TRBJ1-4
clone_size: -
v_call: TRBV5-1
cdr3_nt: TGCGCCAGCAGCTTGGACGGGAGGGGTGAAAAACTGTTTTTT
cdr3_aa: CASSLDGRGEKLFF

d_call: -
j_call: TRBJ2-3
clone_size: -
v_call: TRBV2
cdr3_nt: TGTGCCAGCAGTGACTCCTCTAGCACAGATACGCAGTATTTT
cdr3_aa: CASSDSSSTDTQYF

d_call: TRBD1
j_call: TRBJ1-1
clone_size: -
v_call: TRBV14
cdr3_nt: TGTGCCAGCAGCCAAGAAGTGGTACGAGAGGACAGGGTCGGTTTCTTT
cdr3_aa: CASSQEVVREDRVGFF

d_call: TRBD1
j_call: TRBJ1-5
clone_size: once
v_call: TRBV4-1
cdr3_nt: TGCGCCAGCAGCCTGACCGGGACAGGTCGAAATGGCAATCAGCCCCAGCATTTT
cdr3_aa: CASSLTGTGRNGNQPQHF